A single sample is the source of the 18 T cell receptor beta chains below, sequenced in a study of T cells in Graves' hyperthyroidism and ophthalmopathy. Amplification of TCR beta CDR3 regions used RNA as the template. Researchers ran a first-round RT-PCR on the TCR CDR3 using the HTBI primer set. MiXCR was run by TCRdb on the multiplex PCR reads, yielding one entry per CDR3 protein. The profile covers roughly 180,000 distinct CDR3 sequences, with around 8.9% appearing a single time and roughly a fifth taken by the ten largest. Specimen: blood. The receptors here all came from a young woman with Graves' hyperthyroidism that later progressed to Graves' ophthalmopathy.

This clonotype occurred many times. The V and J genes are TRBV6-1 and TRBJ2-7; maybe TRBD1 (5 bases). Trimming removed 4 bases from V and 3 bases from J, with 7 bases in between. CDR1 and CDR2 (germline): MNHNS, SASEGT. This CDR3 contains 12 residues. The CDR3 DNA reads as TGTGCCAGCAGTGCCAGGGACTACGAGCAGTACTTC. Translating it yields CASSARDYEQYF.

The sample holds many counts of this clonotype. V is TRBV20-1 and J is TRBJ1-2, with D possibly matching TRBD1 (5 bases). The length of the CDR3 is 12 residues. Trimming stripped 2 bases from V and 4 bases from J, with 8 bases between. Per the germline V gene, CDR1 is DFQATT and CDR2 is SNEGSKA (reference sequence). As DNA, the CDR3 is TGCAGTGCTAGAATCAGGGCCTATGGCTACACCTTC. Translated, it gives CSARIRAYGYTF.

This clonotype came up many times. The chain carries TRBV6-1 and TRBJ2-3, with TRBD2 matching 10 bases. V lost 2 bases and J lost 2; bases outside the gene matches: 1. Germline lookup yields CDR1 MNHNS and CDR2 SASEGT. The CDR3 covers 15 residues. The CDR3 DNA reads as TGTGCCAGCAGTGAACTAGCGGGGGACACAGATACGCAGTATTTT. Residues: CASSELAGDTDTQYF.

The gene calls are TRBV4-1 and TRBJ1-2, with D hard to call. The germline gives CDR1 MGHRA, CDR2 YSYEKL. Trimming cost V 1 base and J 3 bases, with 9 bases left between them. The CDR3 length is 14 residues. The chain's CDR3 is CASSQGTSDYGYTF. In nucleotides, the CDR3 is TGCGCCAGCAGCCAAGGCACATCCGACTATGGCTACACCTTC.

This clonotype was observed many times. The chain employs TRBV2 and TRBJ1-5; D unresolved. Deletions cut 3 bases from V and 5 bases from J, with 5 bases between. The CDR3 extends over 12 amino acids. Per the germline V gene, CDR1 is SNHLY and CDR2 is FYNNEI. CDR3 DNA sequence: TGTGCCAGCAGTGAGACTTATCAGCCCCAGCATTTT. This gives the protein CASSETYQPQHF. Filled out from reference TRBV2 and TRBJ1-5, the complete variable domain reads EPEVTQTPSHQVTQMGQEVILRCVPISNHLYFYWYRQILGQKVEFLVSFYNNEISEKSEIFDDQFSVERPDGSNFTLKIRSTKLEDSAMYFCASSETYQPQHFGDGTRLSIL.

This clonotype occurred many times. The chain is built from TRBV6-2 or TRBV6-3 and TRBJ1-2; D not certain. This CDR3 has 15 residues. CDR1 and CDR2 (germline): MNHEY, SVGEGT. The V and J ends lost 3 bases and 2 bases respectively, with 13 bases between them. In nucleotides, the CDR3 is TGTGCCAGCAGTTATATGAGATATTCGAACTATGGCTACACCTTC. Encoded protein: CASSYMRYSNYGYTF.

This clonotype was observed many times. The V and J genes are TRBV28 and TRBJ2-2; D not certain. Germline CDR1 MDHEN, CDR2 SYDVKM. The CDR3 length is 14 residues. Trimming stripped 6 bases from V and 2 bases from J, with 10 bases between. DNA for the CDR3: TGTGCCAGCAGACGTCCACATAACACCGGGGAGCTGTTTTTT. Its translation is CASRRPHNTGELFF.

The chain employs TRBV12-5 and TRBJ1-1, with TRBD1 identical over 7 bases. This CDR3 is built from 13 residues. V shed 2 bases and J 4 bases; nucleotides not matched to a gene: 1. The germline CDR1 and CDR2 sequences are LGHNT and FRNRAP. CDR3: CASGLTGVTEAFF. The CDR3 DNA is TGTGCTAGTGGTTTGACAGGGGTCACTGAAGCTTTCTTT.

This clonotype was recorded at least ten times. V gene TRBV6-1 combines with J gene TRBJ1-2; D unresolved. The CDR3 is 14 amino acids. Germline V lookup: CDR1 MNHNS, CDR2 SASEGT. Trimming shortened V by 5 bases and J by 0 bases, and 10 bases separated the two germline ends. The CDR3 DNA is TGTGCCAGCAGTTCTTATAGAGCTAACTATGGCTACACCTTC. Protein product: CASSSYRANYGYTF.

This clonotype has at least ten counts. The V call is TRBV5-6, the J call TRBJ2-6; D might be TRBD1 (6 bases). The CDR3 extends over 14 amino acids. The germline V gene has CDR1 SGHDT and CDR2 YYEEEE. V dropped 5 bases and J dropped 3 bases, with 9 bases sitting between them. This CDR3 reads CASSRDNGANVLTF. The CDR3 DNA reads TGTGCCAGCAGTCGGGACAATGGGGCCAACGTCCTGACTTTC.

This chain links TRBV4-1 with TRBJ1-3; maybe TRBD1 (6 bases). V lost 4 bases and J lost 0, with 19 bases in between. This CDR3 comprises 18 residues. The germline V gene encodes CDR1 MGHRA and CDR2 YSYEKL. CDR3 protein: CASSPFSLDRDSGNTIYF. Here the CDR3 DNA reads TGCGCCAGCAGCCCCTTCTCCTTGGACAGAGACTCTGGAAACACCATATATTTT.

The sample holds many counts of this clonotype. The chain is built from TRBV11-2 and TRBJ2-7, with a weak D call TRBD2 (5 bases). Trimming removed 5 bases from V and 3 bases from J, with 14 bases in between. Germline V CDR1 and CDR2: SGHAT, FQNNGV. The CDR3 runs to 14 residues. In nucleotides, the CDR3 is TGTGCCAGCAGCCTGACGAGAGGGTTCTACGAGCAGTACTTC. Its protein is CASSLTRGFYEQYF.

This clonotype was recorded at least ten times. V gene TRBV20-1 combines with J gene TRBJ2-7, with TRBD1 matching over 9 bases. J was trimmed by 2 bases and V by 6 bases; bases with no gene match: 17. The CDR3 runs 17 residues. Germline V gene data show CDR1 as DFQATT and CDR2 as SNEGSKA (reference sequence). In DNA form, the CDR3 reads TGCAGTGCGTATAATCTTGGGACAGGGAGAAGCGCCTACGAGCAGTACTTC. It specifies CSAYNLGTGRSAYEQYF.

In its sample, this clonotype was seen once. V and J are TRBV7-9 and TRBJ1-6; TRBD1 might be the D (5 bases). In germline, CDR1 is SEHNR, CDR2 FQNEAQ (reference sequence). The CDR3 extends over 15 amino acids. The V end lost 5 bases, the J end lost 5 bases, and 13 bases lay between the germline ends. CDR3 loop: CASSPFDSNNSPLHF. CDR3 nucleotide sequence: TGTGCCAGCAGCCCCTTCGACAGCAATAATTCACCCCTCCACTTT.

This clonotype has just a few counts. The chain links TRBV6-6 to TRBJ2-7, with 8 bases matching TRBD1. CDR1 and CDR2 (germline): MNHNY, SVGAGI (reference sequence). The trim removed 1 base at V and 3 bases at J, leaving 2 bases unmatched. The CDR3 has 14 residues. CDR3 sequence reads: CASSYFGQGYEQYF. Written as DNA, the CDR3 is TGTGCCAGCAGTTACTTTGGACAGGGCTACGAGCAGTACTTC.

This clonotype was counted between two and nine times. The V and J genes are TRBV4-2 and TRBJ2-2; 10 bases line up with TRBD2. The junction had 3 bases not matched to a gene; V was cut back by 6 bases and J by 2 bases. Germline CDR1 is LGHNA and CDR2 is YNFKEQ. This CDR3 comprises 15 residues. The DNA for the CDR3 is TGTGCCAGCAGAGCGGGAGGGGCCAACACCGGGGAGCTGTTTTTT. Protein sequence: CASRAGGANTGELFF.

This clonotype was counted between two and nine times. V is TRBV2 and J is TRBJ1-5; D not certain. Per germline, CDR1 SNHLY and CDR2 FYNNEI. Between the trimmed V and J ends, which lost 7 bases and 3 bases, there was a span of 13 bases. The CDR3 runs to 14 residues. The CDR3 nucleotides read TGTGCCAGCAACCCCGGCGGGCTCAATCAGCCCCAGCATTTT. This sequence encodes CASNPGGLNQPQHF.

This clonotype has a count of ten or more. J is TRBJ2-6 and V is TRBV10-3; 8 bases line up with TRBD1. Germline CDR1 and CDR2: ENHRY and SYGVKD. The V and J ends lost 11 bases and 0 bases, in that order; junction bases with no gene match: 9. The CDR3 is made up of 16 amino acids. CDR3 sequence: CAVGTGSRSGANVLTF. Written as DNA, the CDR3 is TGTGCCGTCGGGACAGGATCCCGCTCTGGGGCCAACGTCCTGACTTTC.